Listed here is a single TCR beta chain. Its target is unknown. Lacking the conserved final phenylalanine or tryptophan, this CDR3 likely reflects a read error. TCRdb processed the multiplex PCR reads anew with MiXCR; each CDR3 protein has one entry. The repertoire holds nearly 200,000 distinct CDR3 sequences, around 29% seen once, with about 4.3% in the top ten. This sample is part of a study of breast tumors, draining lymph nodes, adjacent tissues. Study-wide findings and caveats: The data were judged consistent with most tumor T cells coming from lymph node and expanding in tumor.

Samples came from axillary lymph nodes draining the breast cancer. Germline lookup yields CDR1 LNHDA and CDR2 SQIVND (reference sequence). V gave up 1 base and J gave up 7 bases; unmatched junction bases: 13. The CDR3 sequence is 17 residues long. The chain uses TRBV19 and TRBJ2-1; 7 bases map to TRBD2. Sequencing was carried out using axillary lymph node tissue. The sequence was obtained from a female donor with breast cancer. Some clones in this sample may be carry-over from other donors' samples. Here the CDR3 DNA reads TGTGCCAGTAGTATAGCGGGGCGGGGGTCCCCCTTTAATGAGCAGTTCGTC. This codes for CASSIAGRGSPFNEQFV.